These 6 T cell receptor beta chains came from one sample sequenced in a study of monozygotic twins with inflammatory bowel disease (dated by TCRdb to between 2017 and 2020). Libraries were prepared through 5' RACE. Sequencing used an Illumina HiSeq 2500. TCRdb reprocessed the sequencing reads and holds a single record per CDR3 protein sequence, with no DNA. The sample has some 440,000 distinct CDR3 sequences on record. About 2.4% of the sample lies in the top ten. The sample taken for sequencing was blood. All receptors derive from a human donor with ulcerative colitis or Crohn's disease, or a healthy co-twin of an affected twin (not recorded which).

The chain recombines TRBV6-1 with TRBJ2-2. The CDR3 is 14 amino acids. Germline V gene sequence: CDR1 MNHNS, CDR2 SASEGT. CDR3 region: CASSLWGSTGELFF.

The rearrangement uses TRBV6-1 and TRBJ2-7; TCRdb calls TRBD1, which cannot be checked without DNA. This CDR3 has 12 residues. Germline loops: CDR1 MNHNS, CDR2 SASEGT. CDR3 protein: CASNGGSYEQYF.

This chain uses TRBV12-3 or TRBV12-4 with TRBJ1-5. There are 12 residues in the CDR3. The CDR3 sequence is CASAFSNQPQHF.

V gene TRBV2 combines with J gene TRBJ2-3. Germline V lookup: CDR1 SNHLY, CDR2 FYNNEI. This CDR3 contains 13 residues. The CDR3 protein is CASGWQGTDTQYF.

The V gene is TRBV3-1, the J gene TRBJ2-1; checking the TCRdb D call of TRBD2 is not possible without DNA. Per the germline V gene, CDR1 is LGHDT and CDR2 is YNNKEL (reference sequence). There are 15 residues in the CDR3. CDR3 sequence: CASSPLTGAYNEQFF.

The chain employs TRBV15 and TRBJ2-1; without DNA, the TCRdb call of TRBD1 cannot be checked. CDR1 is LNHNV and CDR2 is YYDKDF in the germline V gene (reference sequence). The CDR3 is made up of 15 amino acids. The CDR3 spells CATTVDRGTYNEQFF.